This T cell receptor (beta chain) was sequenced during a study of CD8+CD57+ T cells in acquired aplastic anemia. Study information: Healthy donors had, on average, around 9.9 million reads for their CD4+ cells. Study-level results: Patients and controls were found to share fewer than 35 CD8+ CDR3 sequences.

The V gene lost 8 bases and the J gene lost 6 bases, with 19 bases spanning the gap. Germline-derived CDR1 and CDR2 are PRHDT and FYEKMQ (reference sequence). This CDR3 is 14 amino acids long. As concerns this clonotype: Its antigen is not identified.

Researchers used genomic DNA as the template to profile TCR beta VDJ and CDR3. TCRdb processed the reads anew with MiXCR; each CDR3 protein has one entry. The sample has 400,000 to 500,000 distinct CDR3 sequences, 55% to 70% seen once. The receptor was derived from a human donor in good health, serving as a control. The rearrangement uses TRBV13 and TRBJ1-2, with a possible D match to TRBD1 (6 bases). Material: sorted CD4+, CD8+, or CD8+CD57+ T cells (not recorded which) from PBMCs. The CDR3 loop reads CASWMTGAGDGYTF. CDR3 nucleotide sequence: TGTGCCAGCTGGATGACAGGAGCGGGGGATGGCTACACCTTC.